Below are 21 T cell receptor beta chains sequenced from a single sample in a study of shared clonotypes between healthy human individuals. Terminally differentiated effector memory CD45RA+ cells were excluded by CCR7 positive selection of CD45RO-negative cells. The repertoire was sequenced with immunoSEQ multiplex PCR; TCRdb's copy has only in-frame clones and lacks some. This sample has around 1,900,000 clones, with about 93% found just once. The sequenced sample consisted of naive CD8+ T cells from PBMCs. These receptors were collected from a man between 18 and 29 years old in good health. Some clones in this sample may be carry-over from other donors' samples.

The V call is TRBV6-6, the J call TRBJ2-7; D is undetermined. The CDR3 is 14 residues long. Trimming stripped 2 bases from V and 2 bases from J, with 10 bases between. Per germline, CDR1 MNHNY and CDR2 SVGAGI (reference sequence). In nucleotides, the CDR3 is TGTGCCAGCAGTTACAGTAACACAGCCTACGAGCAGTACTTC. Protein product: CASSYSNTAYEQYF.

The CDR3 loop is CASSLQGAETQYF. The CDR3 DNA reads as TGTGCCAGCAGCTTACAGGGGGCGGAGACCCAGTACTTC. The rearrangement uses TRBV5-6 and TRBJ2-5, with 9 bases aligning to TRBD1. V trimming: 2 bases; J trimming: 5 bases; junction bases outside the gene matches: 1. This CDR3 spans 13 amino acids. The germline gives CDR1 SGHDT, CDR2 YYEEEE.

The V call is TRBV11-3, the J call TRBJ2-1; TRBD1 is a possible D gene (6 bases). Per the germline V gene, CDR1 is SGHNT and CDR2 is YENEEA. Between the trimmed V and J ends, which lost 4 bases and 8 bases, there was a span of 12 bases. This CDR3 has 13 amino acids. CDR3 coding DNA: TGTGCCAGCAGCTCCCGGGACAACTATGAGCAGTTCTTC. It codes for CASSSRDNYEQFF.

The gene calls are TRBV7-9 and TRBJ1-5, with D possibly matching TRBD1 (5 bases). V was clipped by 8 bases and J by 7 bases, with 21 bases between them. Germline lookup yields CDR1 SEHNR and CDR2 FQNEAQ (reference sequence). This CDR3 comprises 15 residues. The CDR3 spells CASSGPAQDQQPQHF. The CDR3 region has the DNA TGTGCCAGCTCTGGACCGGCACAGGATCAACAGCCCCAGCATTTT.

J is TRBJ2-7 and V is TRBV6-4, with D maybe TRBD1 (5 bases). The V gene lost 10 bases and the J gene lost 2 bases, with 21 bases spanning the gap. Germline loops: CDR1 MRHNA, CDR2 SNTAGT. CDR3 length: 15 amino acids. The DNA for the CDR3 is TGTGCCACCACTTCTCTCAGGGCGGAAGCCTACGAGCAGTACTTC. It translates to CATTSLRAEAYEQYF.

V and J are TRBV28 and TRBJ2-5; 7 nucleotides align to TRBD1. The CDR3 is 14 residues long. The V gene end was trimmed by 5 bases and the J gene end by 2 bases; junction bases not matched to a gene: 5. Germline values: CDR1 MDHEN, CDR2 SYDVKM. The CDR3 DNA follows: TGTGCCAGCAGTCTTGGGACAGAGCAAGAGACCCAGTACTTC. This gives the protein CASSLGTEQETQYF. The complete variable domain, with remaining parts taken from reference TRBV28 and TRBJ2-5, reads DVKVTQSSRYLVKRTGEKVFLECVQDMDHENMFWYRQDPGLGLRLIYFSYDVKMKEKGDIPEGYSVSREKKERFSLILESASTNQTSMYLCASSLGTEQETQYFGPGTRLLVL.

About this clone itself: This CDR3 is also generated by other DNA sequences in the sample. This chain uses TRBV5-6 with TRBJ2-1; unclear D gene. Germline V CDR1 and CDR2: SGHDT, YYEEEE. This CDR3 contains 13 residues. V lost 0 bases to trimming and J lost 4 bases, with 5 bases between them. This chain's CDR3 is CASSLELYNEQFF. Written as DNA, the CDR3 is TGTGCCAGCAGCTTGGAATTATACAATGAGCAGTTCTTC.

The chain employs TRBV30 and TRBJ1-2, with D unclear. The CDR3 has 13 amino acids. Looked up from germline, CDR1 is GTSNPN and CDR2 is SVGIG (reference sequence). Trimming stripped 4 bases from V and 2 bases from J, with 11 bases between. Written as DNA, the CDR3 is TGTGCCTGGACTATCGGCCCGAACTATGGCTACACCTTC. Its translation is CAWTIGPNYGYTF.

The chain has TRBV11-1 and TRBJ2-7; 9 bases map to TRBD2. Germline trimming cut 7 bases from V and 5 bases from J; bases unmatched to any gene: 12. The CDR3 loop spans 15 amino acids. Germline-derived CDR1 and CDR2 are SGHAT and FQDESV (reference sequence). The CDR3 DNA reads TGTGCCAGCACCCCCTCATGGCGGGAGGGCCACGAGCAGTACTTC. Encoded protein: CASTPSWREGHEQYF.

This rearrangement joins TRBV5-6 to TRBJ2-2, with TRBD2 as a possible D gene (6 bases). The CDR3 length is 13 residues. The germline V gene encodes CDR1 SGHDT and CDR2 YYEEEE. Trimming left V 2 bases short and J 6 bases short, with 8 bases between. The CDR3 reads CASSFWGAGELFF. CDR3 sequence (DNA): TGTGCCAGCAGCTTTTGGGGGGCCGGGGAGCTGTTTTTT.

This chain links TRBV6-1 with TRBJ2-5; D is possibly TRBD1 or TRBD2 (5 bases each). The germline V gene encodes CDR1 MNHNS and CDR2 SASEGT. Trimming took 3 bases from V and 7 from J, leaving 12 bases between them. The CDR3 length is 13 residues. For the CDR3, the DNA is TGTGCCAGCAGTGACTTGGGTGGGGGGACCCAGTACTTC. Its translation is CASSDLGGGTQYF.

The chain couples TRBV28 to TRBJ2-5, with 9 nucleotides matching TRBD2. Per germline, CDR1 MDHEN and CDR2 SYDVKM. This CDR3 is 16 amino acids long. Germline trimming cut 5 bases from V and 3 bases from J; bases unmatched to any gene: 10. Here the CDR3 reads CASSPRVAGAEETQYF. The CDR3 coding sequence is TGTGCCAGCAGTCCAAGGGTAGCGGGAGCTGAAGAGACCCAGTACTTC.

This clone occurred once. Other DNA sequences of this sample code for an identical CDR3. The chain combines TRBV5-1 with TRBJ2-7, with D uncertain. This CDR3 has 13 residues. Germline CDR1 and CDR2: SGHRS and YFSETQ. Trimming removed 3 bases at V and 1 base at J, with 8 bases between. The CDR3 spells CASSSGSSYEQYF. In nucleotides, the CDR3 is TGCGCCAGCAGCTCCGGGTCTTCCTACGAGCAGTACTTC.

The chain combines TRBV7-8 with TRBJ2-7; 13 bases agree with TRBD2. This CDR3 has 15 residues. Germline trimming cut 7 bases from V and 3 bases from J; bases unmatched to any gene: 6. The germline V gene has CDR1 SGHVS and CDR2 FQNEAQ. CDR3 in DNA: TGTGCCAGCAACGGACTAGCGGGAGTGGTCTACGAGCAGTACTTC. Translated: CASNGLAGVVYEQYF. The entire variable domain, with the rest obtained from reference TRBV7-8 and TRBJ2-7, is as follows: GAGVSQSPRYKVAKRGQDVALRCDPISGHVSLFWYQQALGQGPEFLTYFQNEAQLDKSGLPSDRFFAERPEGSVSTLKIQRTQQEDSAVYLCASNGLAGVVYEQYFGPGTRLTVT.

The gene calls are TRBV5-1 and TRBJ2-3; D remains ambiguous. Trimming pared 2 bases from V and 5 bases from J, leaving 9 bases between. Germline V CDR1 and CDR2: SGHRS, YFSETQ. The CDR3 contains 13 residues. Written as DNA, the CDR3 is TGCGCCAGCAGCTTTACCGGTAGAGATACGCAGTATTTT. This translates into CASSFTGRDTQYF.

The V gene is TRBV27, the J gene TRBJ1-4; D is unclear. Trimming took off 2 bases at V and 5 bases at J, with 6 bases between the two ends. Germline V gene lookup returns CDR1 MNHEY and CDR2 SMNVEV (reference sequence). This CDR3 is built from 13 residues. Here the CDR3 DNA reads TGTGCCAGCAGTTTACCCCAAAATGAAAAACTGTTTTTT. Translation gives CASSLPQNEKLFF.

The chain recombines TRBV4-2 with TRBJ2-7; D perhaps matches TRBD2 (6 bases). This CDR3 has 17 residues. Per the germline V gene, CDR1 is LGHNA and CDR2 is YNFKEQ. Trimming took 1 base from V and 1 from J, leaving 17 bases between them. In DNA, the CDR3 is TGTGCCAGCAGCCAAGTAATCCGGGACTCCAAATCCTACGAGCAGTACTTC. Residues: CASSQVIRDSKSYEQYF.

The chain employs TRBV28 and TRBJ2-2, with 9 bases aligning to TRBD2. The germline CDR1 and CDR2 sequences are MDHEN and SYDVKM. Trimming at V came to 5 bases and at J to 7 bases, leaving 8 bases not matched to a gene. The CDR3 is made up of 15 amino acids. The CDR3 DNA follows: TGTGCCAGCAGTCCACTAGCGGGTGTGGACGGGGAGCTGTTTTTT. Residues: CASSPLAGVDGELFF.

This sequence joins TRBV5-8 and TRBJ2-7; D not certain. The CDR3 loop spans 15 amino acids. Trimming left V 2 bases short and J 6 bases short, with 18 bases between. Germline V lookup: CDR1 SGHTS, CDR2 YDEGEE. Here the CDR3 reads CASSFYQDPGREQYF. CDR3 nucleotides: TGTGCCAGCAGCTTTTACCAGGACCCCGGACGCGAGCAGTACTTC.

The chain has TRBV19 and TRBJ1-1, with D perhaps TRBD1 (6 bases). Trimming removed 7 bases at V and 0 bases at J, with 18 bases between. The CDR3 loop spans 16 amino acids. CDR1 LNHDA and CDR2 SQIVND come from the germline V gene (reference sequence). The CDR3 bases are TGTGCCAGTACCACCCTAAGGACAGACATGAACACTGAAGCTTTCTTT. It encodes CASTTLRTDMNTEAFF.

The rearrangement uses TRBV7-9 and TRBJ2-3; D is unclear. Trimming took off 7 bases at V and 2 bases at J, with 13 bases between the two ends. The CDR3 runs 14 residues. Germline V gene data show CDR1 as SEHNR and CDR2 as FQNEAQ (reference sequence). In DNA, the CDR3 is TGTGCCAGCACCACCGGGTCGTACACAGATACGCAGTATTTT. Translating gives CASTTGSYTDTQYF.